The 14 T cell receptor beta chains reported below all come from one sample, sequenced in a study of T cell responses to AZD1222 COVID-19 vaccine. The repertoire was sequenced with immunoSEQ multiplex PCR; TCRdb's copy has only in-frame clones and lacks some. The sample includes under 140,000 clones, 88% of them seen just once. This sample comprised peripheral blood, obtained on day 0 of AZD1222 vaccination. These receptors came from an adult in good health.

The genes are TRBV6-5 and TRBJ1-1; D uncertain. Between the trimmed V and J ends, which lost 8 bases and 0 bases, there was a span of 10 bases. CDR1 is MNHEY, CDR2 SVGAGI, per germline. This CDR3 spans 13 amino acids. The CDR3 reads CASQGWMNTEAFF. In DNA, the CDR3 is TGTGCCAGCCAAGGGTGGATGAACACTGAAGCTTTCTTT.

V is TRBV13 and J is TRBJ1-1; a weak D match, TRBD1 (5 bases). The ends were cut back, 5 bases at V and 11 bases at J, with 12 bases in the middle. From germline, CDR1 is PRHDT and CDR2 FYEKMQ (reference sequence). The CDR3 sequence is 11 residues long. The CDR3 DNA follows: TGTGCCAGCAGCCCAGCGGGGCGTGCTTTCTTT. It yields the protein CASSPAGRAFF. The whole variable domain, filled in from reference TRBV13 and TRBJ1-1, reads AAGVIQSPRHLIKEKRETATLKCYPIPRHDTVYWYQQGPGQDPQFLISFYEKMQSDKGSIPDRFSAQQFSDYHSELNMSSLELGDSALYFCASSPAGRAFFGQGTRLTVV.

This chain uses TRBV5-4 with TRBJ2-5; 12 nucleotides align to TRBD2. The CDR3 runs 15 residues. Germline V gives CDR1 SGHNT, CDR2 YYREEE (reference sequence). Unmatched junction bases numbered 9, after V lost 3 bases and J lost 9 bases. The DNA of the CDR3 is TGTGCCAGCAGCTCGGGACTAGCGGGTCGGGCGCCCCAGTACTTC. The encoded protein is CASSSGLAGRAPQYF.

The chain recombines TRBV27 with TRBJ2-7; D is unresolved. The CDR3 length is 15 residues. V lost 8 bases and J 3 bases, leaving 20 bases between the germline ends. Germline V CDR1 and CDR2: MNHEY, SMNVEV (reference sequence). As DNA, the CDR3 is TGTGCCAGCGGGTCCTCGTCTACAGAAGTCTACGAGCAGTACTTC. Protein product: CASGSSSTEVYEQYF.

The rearrangement uses TRBV18 and TRBJ2-7; the D gene is possibly TRBD2 (5 bases). The CDR3 is 15 residues long. Germline CDR1 and CDR2: KGHSH and LQKENI. V lost 6 bases to trimming and J lost 2 bases, with 17 bases between them. The CDR3 DNA follows: TGTGCCAGCTCGTCCCAACAGAGGGCACCCTACGAGCAGTACTTC. It translates to CASSSQQRAPYEQYF.

This sequence joins TRBV2 and TRBJ1-1; 8 bases agree with TRBD1. V lost 5 bases and J lost 13; bases outside the gene matches: 12. Germline lookup yields CDR1 SNHLY and CDR2 FYNNEI. CDR3 size: 13 residues. The DNA of the CDR3 is TGTGCCAGCAGTTGGGTCGTGGGACAGGTCGTTTTCTTT. It is translated as CASSWVVGQVVFF.

This chain connects TRBV7-9 to TRBJ1-5; no reliable D call. CDR3 length equals 15 residues. Trimming pared 1 base from V and 0 bases from J, leaving 7 bases between. The germline CDR1 and CDR2 sequences are SEHNR and FQNEAQ (reference sequence). CDR3 protein: CASSLGHNSNQPQHF. In DNA form, the CDR3 reads TGTGCCAGCAGCTTAGGACACAATAGCAATCAGCCCCAGCATTTT.

The chain employs TRBV16 and TRBJ1-1, with 7 positions matching TRBD1. Per germline, CDR1 KGHSY and CDR2 FQNENV. J gave up 1 base and V 4 bases, and 3 bases lay outside the gene matches. The CDR3 covers 14 residues. For the CDR3, the DNA is TGTGCCAGCAGCCTCCGACAGGGGAACACTGAAGCTTTCTTT. This encodes CASSLRQGNTEAFF.

The chain carries TRBV7-2 and TRBJ1-1; D is perhaps TRBD1 (6 bases). This CDR3 has 15 amino acids. V shed 0 bases and J shed 2 bases, with 10 bases lying between them. Germline values: CDR1 SGHTA, CDR2 FQGNSA. CDR3 in DNA: TGTGCCAGCAGCTTAGCAGGGGGGTTAAACACTGAAGCTTTCTTT. This gives the protein CASSLAGGLNTEAFF.

The chain couples TRBV11-2 to TRBJ2-2, with TRBD2 identical over 9 bases. V shed 3 bases and J 3 bases; nucleotides not matched to a gene: 2. This CDR3 region has 15 residues. Germline V gene data show CDR1 as SGHAT and CDR2 as FQNNGV. The CDR3 coding sequence is TGTGCCAGCAGCTTTAGCGGGGGTTACACCGGGGAGCTGTTTTTT. Encoded protein: CASSFSGGYTGELFF.

In nucleotides, the CDR3 is TGTGCCAGCAGCCAAGGGGCAGCCTACGAGCAGTACTTC. Amino acids: CASSQGAAYEQYF. The chain uses TRBV3-1 (or the pseudogene TRBV3-2) and TRBJ2-7, with D hard to call. This CDR3 region has 13 residues. V was trimmed by 1 base and J by 2 bases, leaving 6 bases between them. The germline CDR1 and CDR2 sequences are LGHDT and YNNKEL (reference sequence).

This chain joins TRBV5-6 and TRBJ1-2, with D unresolved. The CDR3 is 13 amino acids. Trimming took 0 bases from V and 6 from J, leaving 9 bases between them. Germline V gene sequence: CDR1 SGHDT, CDR2 YYEEEE. Here the CDR3 DNA reads TGTGCCAGCAGCTTGGATGGCAGCGATGGCTACACCTTC. It specifies CASSLDGSDGYTF.

The chain links TRBV11-2 to TRBJ2-2, with TRBD1 as a possible D gene (6 bases). CDR3 length: 15 residues. Looked up from germline, CDR1 is SGHAT and CDR2 is FQNNGV. V lost 5 bases to trimming and J lost 5 bases, with 15 bases between them. The CDR3 DNA reads TGTGCCAGCAGCCAGCGACAGGTGGGAACCGGGGAGCTGTTTTTT. Protein sequence: CASSQRQVGTGELFF.

In its sample, this clone was seen once. This chain uses TRBV2 with TRBJ2-1; no reliable D call. The germline gives CDR1 SNHLY, CDR2 FYNNEI. The CDR3 consists of 11 residues. V lost 8 bases to trimming and J lost 7 bases, with 9 bases between them. CDR3 amino acids: CASEARNEQFF. Here the CDR3 DNA reads TGTGCCAGCGAAGCAAGGAATGAGCAGTTCTTC.